This T cell receptor beta chain was identified during a study of blood T cells in healthy people across ages. At the level of the study: About one barcoded beta molecule was captured per two T cells (by template switching).

Whole-study findings and limits: Strong correlation was found linking TCR beta diversity to naive T cell percentage.

With a J-beta primer mix and a sample-barcoded 5' primer, a second PCR ran about 7 to 12 cycles. TCRdb independently ran MiXCR on the 5' RACE reads; one entry per CDR3 protein. The repertoire holds over 1,500,000 distinct CDR3 sequences, with approximately 50% as singletons. Trimming took 1 base from V and 6 from J, leaving 13 bases between them. CDR1 is DFQATT and CDR2 is SNEGSKA in the germline V gene (reference sequence). This CDR3 spans 14 amino acids. For this clonotype: The target antigen is unknown.

Sequencing used blood. V is TRBV20-1 and J is TRBJ2-1, with a possible D match to TRBD1 (5 bases). The sequence was collected from a woman in her 40s in good health. The CDR3 sequence is CSARASVRVNEQFF. CDR3 DNA: TGCAGTGCTAGAGCATCCGTCAGGGTCAATGAGCAGTTCTTC.